This T cell receptor (beta chain) appears in the sequencing data of a study of blood T cell repertoires in COVID-19. The wider study: T cells, B-cell-depleted T cells, or PBMCs provided the cDNA or gDNA that served as material.

Germline V gene sequence: CDR1 LNHDA, CDR2 SQIVND (reference sequence). The V and J ends lost 4 bases and 1 base respectively, with 16 bases between them. The CDR3 covers 16 residues. Libraries were prepared by immunoSEQ multiplex PCR; TCRdb keeps only in-frame clonotypes and omits some of them. The data contain approximately 210,000 clones, about nine tenths of them seen just once; the ten biggest clones take up approximately 2%. Participants came from some 23 US areas, aged about 18 to 95 years. Researchers sorted participants into cohorts using their self-reported clinical history. Before being deemed recovered, Cohort 3 donors had two negative PCRs, clearance, or symptom resolution.

Material: PBMCs or T cells enriched from blood (not recorded which). The receptor's source is a woman in her 30s who had recovered from COVID-19. The chain is built from TRBV19 and TRBJ1-1; D perhaps matches TRBD1 (5 bases). CDR3 protein: CASSTRRRQTNTEAFF. DNA of the CDR3: TGTGCCAGTAGTACCCGAAGGAGACAGACGAACACTGAAGCTTTCTTT.